The TCR beta chain described here comes from a study of patients and donors after allogeneic stem cell transplantation. This clonotype was counted ten times or more. TCRdb used MiXCR to reprocess the RT-PCR reads, holding one entry per CDR3 protein. The top ten clones hold roughly 6% of a sample with roughly 960,000 distinct CDR3 sequences, about a sixth of them seen once. The V gene's germline CDR1 is DFQATT and CDR2 SNEGSKA (reference sequence). The CDR3 extends over 13 amino acids. V was shortened by 3 bases and J by 4 bases, with 12 bases between the two germline ends. This chain connects TRBV20-1 to TRBJ1-1; tentatively, D is TRBD1 (6 bases). The receptor comes from a human donor who was either an allogeneic HSCT recipient or a stem cell or donor lymphocyte infusion donor (not recorded which). It is not recorded whose cells these are; they may come from a transplant donor. The sequenced sample consisted of blood, either unsorted or a sorted T cell fraction (not recorded which). The DNA of the CDR3 is TGCAGTGCTAGGCCCGGGGGCGGCACTGAAGCTTTCTTT. Residues: CSARPGGGTEAFF.